This passage covers 28 T cell receptor beta chains from one sample sequenced in a study of blood T cell repertoires in COVID-19. Assay: immunoSEQ multiplex PCR; the TCRdb copy retains only in-frame clones and omits some. The sample holds about 110,000 clones, around 86% seen once. Specimen: peripheral blood. The receptors stem from a man aged 35-49 years with acute or convalescent COVID-19.

This chain uses TRBV5-8 with TRBJ2-7; D is perhaps TRBD1 (6 bases). CDR1 and CDR2 (germline): SGHTS, YDEGEE. V was shortened by 2 bases and J by 2 bases, with 11 bases between the two germline ends. The CDR3 length is 14 residues. DNA of the CDR3: TGTGCCAGCAGCTTTATAGGGGGTGCCTACGAGCAGTACTTC. Protein sequence: CASSFIGGAYEQYF.

The chain couples TRBV7-9 to TRBJ2-4; TRBD2 matches 7 bases. Per germline, CDR1 SEHNR and CDR2 FQNEAQ (reference sequence). The CDR3 runs to 13 residues. Losses at the gene ends were 5 bases for V and 7 bases for J; bases not matched to a gene: 5. CDR3 region: CASSLWEGNIQYF. The CDR3 DNA follows: TGTGCCAGCAGCCTGTGGGAGGGGAACATTCAGTACTTC. Drawing the rest from reference TRBV7-9 and TRBJ2-4, the complete variable domain is DTGVSQNPRHKITKRGQNVTFRCDPISEHNRLYWYRQTLGQGPEFLTYFQNEAQLEKSRLLSDRFSAERPKGSFSTLEIQRTEQGDSAMYLCASSLWEGNIQYFGAGTRLSVL.

The count of this clone is one. The CDR3 here is CATSRGGRGEAEAFF. CDR3 sequence (DNA): TGTGCCACCAGCAGAGGAGGGCGGGGAGAGGCTGAAGCTTTCTTT. V usage is TRBV15 and J usage is TRBJ1-1, with D unresolved. CDR1 and CDR2 (germline): LNHNV, YYDKDF (reference sequence). This CDR3 spans 15 amino acids. V was shortened by 1 base and J by 6 bases, with 15 bases between the two germline ends. Looking up the rest from reference TRBV15 and TRBJ1-1 gives the full variable domain: DAMVIQNPRYQVTQFGKPVTLSCSQTLNHNVMYWYQQKSSQAPKLLFHYYDKDFNNEADTPDNFQSRRPNTSFCFLDIRSPGLGDTAMYLCATSRGGRGEAEAFFGQGTRLTVV.

The chain recombines TRBV27 with TRBJ1-4; perhaps TRBD1 as D (6 bases). The CDR3 loop spans 15 amino acids. The V gene lost 5 bases and the J gene lost 3 bases, with 13 bases spanning the gap. Germline CDR1 is MNHEY and CDR2 is SMNVEV (reference sequence). The CDR3 reads CASSRTGQSNEKLFF. The CDR3, as DNA: TGTGCCAGCAGTCGCACAGGGCAATCTAATGAAAAACTGTTTTTT.

This clone appeared a few times. The chain uses TRBV4-3 and TRBJ1-5; 7 bases fit TRBD1. The V and J ends lost 1 base and 0 bases, in that order; junction bases with no gene match: 9. The germline CDR1 and CDR2 sequences are LGHNA and YSLEER. The CDR3 runs 18 residues. The CDR3 is CASSQVWAGGYSNQPQHF. The CDR3 coding sequence is TGCGCCAGCAGCCAAGTATGGGCAGGGGGATATAGCAATCAGCCCCAGCATTTT.

As regards this clone: This sample also contains other DNA sequences that code for the same CDR3. V and J are TRBV19 and TRBJ1-5; TRBD1 matches at 7 bases. Germline V gene data show CDR1 as LNHDA and CDR2 as SQIVND (reference sequence). V lost 5 bases, J lost 5 bases, and 3 bases stayed unmatched. The CDR3 consists of 13 residues. CDR3 protein: CASSDRADQPQHF. For the CDR3, the DNA is TGTGCCAGTAGTGACAGGGCTGATCAGCCCCAGCATTTT.

In its sample, this clone was seen a few times. V gene TRBV11-2 combines with J gene TRBJ1-1, with D possibly matching TRBD1 (6 bases). Trimming left V 1 base short and J 6 bases short, with 18 bases between. The CDR3 has 16 amino acids. Germline V gene sequence: CDR1 SGHAT, CDR2 FQNNGV. The CDR3 DNA is TGTGCCAGCAGCTTAGTATCGGGGGGCCTAAAACCTGAAGCTTTCTTT. It translates to CASSLVSGGLKPEAFF.

The chain carries TRBV10-1 and TRBJ2-2, with TRBD2 matching 11 bases. In germline, CDR1 is WNHNN, CDR2 SYGVQD (reference sequence). The trim removed 6 bases at V and 7 bases at J, leaving 7 bases unmatched. CDR3 size: 15 residues. Written as DNA, the CDR3 is TGCGCCAGCAGCACAACTAGCGGGAGCATCGGGGAGCTGTTTTTT. Amino acids: CASSTTSGSIGELFF.

The gene calls are TRBV6-5 and TRBJ2-1, with D tentatively TRBD1 (6 bases). The V gene's germline CDR1 is MNHEY and CDR2 SVGAGI. V lost 8 bases, J lost 4 bases, and 15 bases lay in between. The CDR3 totals 14 residues. CDR3: CASGSQGFYNEQFF. DNA of the CDR3: TGTGCCAGCGGCAGTCAGGGGTTTTACAATGAGCAGTTCTTC.

V usage is TRBV19 and J usage is TRBJ1-2; D perhaps matches TRBD1 (5 bases). The V end lost 1 base, the J end lost 8 bases, and 20 bases lay between the germline ends. Per the germline V gene, CDR1 is LNHDA and CDR2 is SQIVND (reference sequence). This CDR3 is 16 amino acids long. CDR3 residues: CASSIGLDIRLGGYTF. Here the CDR3 DNA reads TGTGCCAGTAGTATAGGCTTGGACATCCGCCTCGGGGGCTACACCTTC.

This clone was counted only a few times. V and J are TRBV14 and TRBJ1-3; TRBD1 might be the D (5 bases). Germline lookup yields CDR1 SGHDN and CDR2 FVKESK. V lost 2 bases and J 2 bases, leaving 22 bases between the germline ends. The CDR3 runs to 19 residues. CDR3 DNA sequence: TGTGCCAGCAGCCAAAAAATCGGGAGGGGTCAAGATCCTGGAAACACCATATATTTT. This sequence encodes CASSQKIGRGQDPGNTIYF.

This clone appeared a few times. The chain couples TRBV7-9 to TRBJ2-1, with 10 nucleotides matching TRBD2. The CDR3 is 15 residues long. The V gene end was trimmed by 5 bases and the J gene end by 3 bases; junction bases not matched to a gene: 4. In germline, CDR1 is SEHNR, CDR2 FQNEAQ (reference sequence). In DNA form, the CDR3 reads TGTGCCAGCAGCCCTACTAGCGGGGACTACAATGAGCAGTTCTTC. Amino acids: CASSPTSGDYNEQFF.

The chain links TRBV11-1 to TRBJ2-3, with no clear D. The V end lost 5 bases, the J end lost 2 bases, and 17 bases lay between the germline ends. CDR3 length: 16 residues. Germline loops: CDR1 SGHAT, CDR2 FQDESV (reference sequence). The CDR3 loop reads CASSHPQQSYTDTQYF. CDR3 DNA sequence: TGTGCCAGCAGCCACCCCCAACAGTCTTACACAGATACGCAGTATTTT. Supplemented by reference TRBV11-1 and TRBJ2-3, the full variable domain reads EAEVAQSPRYKITEKSQAVAFWCDPISGHATLYWYRQILGQGPELLVQFQDESVVDDSQLPKDRFSAERLKGVDSTLKIQPAELGDSAMYLCASSHPQQSYTDTQYFGPGTRLTVL.

The rearrangement links TRBV7-2 to TRBJ2-7; TRBD2 aligns across 11 bases. The CDR3 is 14 residues long. The germline gives CDR1 SGHTA, CDR2 FQGNSA. The V gene end was trimmed by 4 bases and the J gene end by 3 bases; junction bases not matched to a gene: 2. CDR3 sequence: CASSWTSGRYEQYF. The CDR3 DNA is TGTGCCAGCAGCTGGACTAGCGGGCGCTACGAGCAGTACTTC.

This chain connects TRBV30 to TRBJ1-6, with D unresolved. CDR3 length equals 16 residues. V dropped 1 base and J dropped 2 bases, with 12 bases sitting between them. CDR1 GTSNPN and CDR2 SVGIG come from the germline V gene (reference sequence). CDR3 sequence reads: CAWSAFRVAYNSPLHF. In nucleotides, the CDR3 is TGTGCCTGGAGTGCCTTCCGGGTGGCCTATAATTCACCCCTCCACTTT. Together with reference TRBV30 and TRBJ1-6, the CDR3 gives the full variable domain: SQTIHQWPATLVQPVGSPLSLECTVEGTSNPNLYWYRQAAGRGLQLLFYSVGIGQISSEVPQNLSASRPQDRQFILSSKKLLLSDSGFYLCAWSAFRVAYNSPLHFGNGTRLTVT.

This clone was picked up one time. The chain recombines TRBV7-6 with TRBJ2-1; 9 bases fit TRBD2. Germline V lookup: CDR1 SGHVS, CDR2 FNYEAQ. CDR3 size: 16 residues. After removal of 1 base from V and 6 bases from J, the junction contained 7 bases not matched to a gene. The CDR3, as DNA: TGTGCCAGCAGCTTAGTTAGCGGGGGCCTTGGCAATGAGCAGTTCTTC. Amino acid sequence: CASSLVSGGLGNEQFF.

This clone was seen once. The chain joins TRBV11-2 to TRBJ2-2, with 12 bases lining up with TRBD2. Germline-derived CDR1 and CDR2 are SGHAT and FQNNGV. The CDR3 consists of 17 residues. V lost 5 bases, J lost 3 bases, and 7 bases stayed unmatched. DNA of the CDR3: TGTGCCAGCAGCAGGAGACTAGCGGGGGTTGACACCGGGGAGCTGTTTTTT. It translates to CASSRRLAGVDTGELFF. Full variable domain (outside the CDR3, taken from reference TRBV11-2 and TRBJ2-2): EAGVAQSPRYKIIEKRQSVAFWCNPISGHATLYWYQQILGQGPKLLIQFQNNGVVDDSQLPKDRFSAERLKGVDSTLKIQPAKLEDSAVYLCASSRRLAGVDTGELFFGEGSRLTVL.

This clone has just one count. The chain couples TRBV5-1 to TRBJ1-5, with 7 bases fitting TRBD1. CDR3 length equals 15 residues. Germline V gene sequence: CDR1 SGHRS, CDR2 YFSETQ. V shed 0 bases, J shed 5 bases, and the junction held 5 bases outside the gene matches. CDR3 amino acids: CASSLEGTGDQPQHF. The DNA for the CDR3 is TGCGCCAGCAGCTTGGAGGGTACAGGGGATCAGCCCCAGCATTTT.

This chain joins TRBV4-3 and TRBJ1-3, with a weak D call TRBD1 (5 bases). This CDR3 has 15 residues. V lost 2 bases and J 0 bases, leaving 8 bases between the germline ends. Germline V gene data show CDR1 as LGHNA and CDR2 as YSLEER. CDR3 residues: CASSQRQGSGNTIYF. The DNA of the CDR3 is TGCGCCAGCAGCCAACGGCAGGGCTCTGGAAACACCATATATTTT.

The J gene is TRBJ1-1, the V gene TRBV5-8; D uncertain. The CDR3 is made up of 14 amino acids. Trimming shortened V by 4 bases and J by 5 bases, and 15 bases separated the two germline ends. Germline-derived CDR1 and CDR2 are SGHTS and YDEGEE. Here the CDR3 reads CASSRRRGSTEAFF. The CDR3 region has the DNA TGTGCCAGCAGCCGGCGGCGTGGATCTACTGAAGCTTTCTTT.

CDR3 sequence reads: CSVDPGQGNYGYTF. The CDR3 DNA follows: TGCAGCGTTGACCCGGGACAGGGAAACTATGGCTACACCTTC. The rearrangement uses TRBV29-1 and TRBJ1-2, with 9 bases lining up with TRBD1. The CDR3 runs to 14 residues. Per germline, CDR1 SQVTM and CDR2 ANQGSEA. V gave up 3 bases and J gave up 2 bases; unmatched junction bases: 4. The full variable domain, in which reference TRBV29-1 and TRBJ1-2 provide the parts outside the CDR3, is SAVISQKPSRDICQRGTSLTIQCQVDSQVTMMFWYRQQPGQSLTLIATANQGSEATYESGFVIDKFPISRPNLTFSTLTVSNMSPEDSSIYLCSVDPGQGNYGYTFGSGTRLTVV.

The V call is TRBV14, the J call TRBJ1-1; D is perhaps TRBD1 (5 bases). This CDR3 is built from 16 residues. Germline V gene data show CDR1 as SGHDN and CDR2 as FVKESK. V shed 0 bases and J shed 6 bases, with 17 bases lying between them. As DNA, the CDR3 is TGTGCCAGCAGCCAAGAGGCCCCCCGGGTAGGGGCTGAAGCTTTCTTT. This translates into CASSQEAPRVGAEAFF. The whole variable domain, filled in from reference TRBV14 and TRBJ1-1, reads EAGVTQFPSHSVIEKGQTVTLRCDPISGHDNLYWYRRVMGKEIKFLLHFVKESKQDESGMPNNRFLAERTGGTYSTLKVQPAELEDSGVYFCASSQEAPRVGAEAFFGQGTRLTVV.

The chain couples TRBV6-5 to TRBJ1-2, with D possibly being TRBD1 (5 bases). Between the trimmed V and J ends, which lost 7 bases and 6 bases, there was a span of 15 bases. The germline gives CDR1 MNHEY, CDR2 SVGAGI. The CDR3 is 13 amino acids. The CDR3 region is CASMVAGGNGYTF. The DNA for the CDR3 is TGTGCCAGCATGGTCGCTGGGGGGAATGGCTACACCTTC.

The chain uses TRBV19 and TRBJ1-1; D remains ambiguous. V lost 2 bases, J lost 0 bases, and 7 bases lay in between. The CDR3 sequence is 14 residues long. From germline, CDR1 is LNHDA and CDR2 SQIVND (reference sequence). This chain's CDR3 is CASSIPRMNTEAFF. CDR3 DNA sequence: TGTGCCAGTAGTATACCCAGGATGAACACTGAAGCTTTCTTT.

J is TRBJ2-1 and V is TRBV30, with 7 bases fitting TRBD2. The CDR3 spans 15 residues. CDR1 is GTSNPN and CDR2 is SVGIG in the germline V gene (reference sequence). Trimming cost V 3 bases and J 6 bases; bases outside gene matches: 11. CDR3 DNA sequence: TGTGCCTGGAGCCCCGTGGGGGGGGAATCCAATGAGCAGTTCTTC. This sequence encodes CAWSPVGGESNEQFF.

V gene TRBV19 combines with J gene TRBJ2-7, with TRBD2 matching over 7 bases. V gave up 6 bases and J gave up 4 bases; unmatched junction bases: 6. The germline gives CDR1 LNHDA, CDR2 SQIVND (reference sequence). The CDR3 spans 13 residues. CDR3 sequence (DNA): TGTGCCAGTAGCGCGGGGGTTGGATACGAGCAGTACTTC. Translated: CASSAGVGYEQYF.

The J gene is TRBJ1-1, the V gene TRBV5-5; 8 bases align to TRBD1. Unmatched junction bases numbered 8, after V lost 5 bases and J lost 5 bases. CDR3 size: 14 residues. Germline values: CDR1 SGHKS, CDR2 YYEKEE (reference sequence). CDR3 coding DNA: TGTGCCAGCAGTTACACAGGGGGTAGGACTGAAGCTTTCTTT. Amino acid sequence: CASSYTGGRTEAFF.

The chain has TRBV5-6 and TRBJ1-5; D is perhaps TRBD1 (5 bases). Germline CDR1 is SGHDT and CDR2 is YYEEEE. CDR3 length: 15 residues. Trimming took 0 bases from V and 5 from J, leaving 12 bases between them. CDR3: CASSLASREDQPQHF. The CDR3 region has the DNA TGTGCCAGCAGCTTGGCTTCCAGGGAGGATCAGCCCCAGCATTTT.